These 10 T cell receptor beta chains were all obtained from the same sample, sequenced in a study of T cells in Graves' hyperthyroidism and ophthalmopathy. Amplification targeted TCR beta CDR3 regions from RNA transcripts. TCR CDR3 regions were first amplified by RT-PCR with HTBI primers. TCRdb ran MiXCR on the multiplex PCR reads and lists one entry per CDR3 protein. The data contain some 600,000 distinct CDR3 sequences, 35% to 55% of them seen just once; the ten biggest clones take up approximately 8.2%. The specimen was peripheral blood or thyroid tissue (not recorded which). All receptors come from a young woman with Graves' hyperthyroidism.

This clonotype was counted only a few times. The chain combines TRBV29-1 with TRBJ2-7; 8 bases are shared with TRBD1. Per germline, CDR1 SQVTM and CDR2 ANQGSEA. The CDR3 spans 12 residues. Unmatched junction bases numbered 5, after V lost 8 bases and J lost 2 bases. DNA of the CDR3: TGCAGCCCCTGGACAGGGCCCTACGAGCAGTACTTC. The encoded protein is CSPWTGPYEQYF.

About this clonotype: A much more abundant neighbour one base away suggests this may be a read error. The chain employs TRBV24-1 and TRBJ1-5, with no clear D. The CDR3 runs to 15 residues. CDR1 is KGHDR, CDR2 SFDVKD, per germline. The CDR3 here is CATSQAGLSSQPQHF. The CDR3 nucleotides read TGTGCCACCAGTCAGGCCGGGCTAAGCAGTCAGCCCCAGCATTTT.

The rearrangement joins TRBV14 to TRBJ1-2; TRBD1 might be the D (5 bases). Trimming pared 1 base from V and 7 bases from J, leaving 10 bases between. The germline V gene has CDR1 SGHDN and CDR2 FVKESK. The CDR3 is made up of 13 amino acids. The CDR3 nucleotides are TGTGCCAGCAGCCAAGTGTTAGGGACTGGCTACACCTTC. This translates into CASSQVLGTGYTF.

The sample holds a few counts of this clonotype. The chain employs TRBV20-1 and TRBJ1-5, with D possibly TRBD1 on 6 matching bases. CDR3 length equals 13 residues. Germline V gives CDR1 DFQATT, CDR2 SNEGSKA (reference sequence). Trimming stripped 6 bases from V and 11 bases from J, with 20 bases between. CDR3 region: CSAKPQGPAAQHF. CDR3 sequence (DNA): TGCAGTGCGAAACCCCAGGGGCCGGCAGCCCAGCATTTT.

A word on this clonotype: An end of the junction differs from the germline gene, which may be a read error. The chain recombines TRBV7-9 with TRBJ2-5; 11 nucleotides agree with TRBD1. CDR1 is SEHNR and CDR2 is FQNEAQ in the germline V gene (reference sequence). CDR3 size: 17 residues. The CDR3 DNA sequence: TGTGCCAGCAGCTTGCACCGGGACAGGGGGTTCGGGGAGACCCAGTGCTTC. Its translation is CASSLHRDRGFGETQCF.

This clonotype appeared many times. The J gene is TRBJ2-3, the V gene TRBV7-6; weak D call: TRBD1 (5 bases). With 1 base removed from V and 2 bases from J, the gap between germline ends came to 7 bases. Germline V gene data show CDR1 as SGHVS and CDR2 as FNYEAQ. The CDR3 is made up of 14 amino acids. The CDR3 region is CASSLGGPTDTQYF. Written as DNA, the CDR3 is TGTGCCAGCAGCTTAGGGGGCCCCACAGATACGCAGTATTTT.

This clonotype was counted only a few times. The chain combines TRBV24-1 with TRBJ2-7; TRBD2 is a possible D gene (5 bases). The V end lost 4 bases, the J end lost 6 bases, and 12 bases lay between the germline ends. The germline V gene has CDR1 KGHDR and CDR2 SFDVKD. CDR3 length: 13 residues. The CDR3 protein is CATSEWETSEQYF. The DNA of the CDR3 is TGTGCCACCAGTGAATGGGAGACCTCCGAGCAGTACTTC.

This clonotype was observed many times. J is TRBJ1-2 and V is TRBV19; 7 bases fit TRBD1. This CDR3 has 14 amino acids. Looked up from germline, CDR1 is LNHDA and CDR2 is SQIVND (reference sequence). Germline trimming cut 5 bases from V and 4 bases from J; bases unmatched to any gene: 7. CDR3 region: CASSPRDSSYGYTF. The CDR3 region has the DNA TGTGCCAGTAGTCCACGGGACAGCTCCTATGGCTACACCTTC.

In the case of this clonotype: A much larger clonotype is one base distant, so this may be a read error. Likely a read error: the CDR3 ends without its conserved phenylalanine or tryptophan. The rearrangement uses TRBV10-3 and TRBJ1-2; perhaps TRBD1 as D (6 bases). Germline V gives CDR1 ENHRY, CDR2 SYGVKD. With 2 bases removed from V and 2 bases from J, the gap between germline ends came to 9 bases. CDR3 length equals 14 residues. CDR3 nucleotide sequence: TGTGCCATCAGTGAGCAGGACAGCAACTATGGCTACACCCTC. It codes for CAISEQDSNYGYTL.

This clonotype was counted at least ten times. This chain links TRBV15 with TRBJ1-1; the D is unclear. CDR1 LNHNV and CDR2 YYDKDF come from the germline V gene (reference sequence). This CDR3 has 16 residues. The V end lost 4 bases, the J end lost 3 bases, and 18 bases lay between the germline ends. Here the CDR3 reads CATSTTSFGVDTEAFF. The CDR3 DNA follows: TGTGCCACCAGCACCACCTCATTCGGGGTCGACACTGAAGCTTTCTTT.